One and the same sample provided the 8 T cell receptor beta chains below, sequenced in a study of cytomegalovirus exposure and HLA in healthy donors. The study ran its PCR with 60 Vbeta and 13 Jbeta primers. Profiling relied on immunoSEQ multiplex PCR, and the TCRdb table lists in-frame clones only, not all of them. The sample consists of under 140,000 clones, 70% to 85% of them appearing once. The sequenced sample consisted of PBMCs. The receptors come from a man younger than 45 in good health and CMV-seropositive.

The CDR3 DNA sequence: TGTGCCAGCAGTTACGGGGGGGTTTCCTACAATGAGCAGTTCTTC. This translates into CASSYGGVSYNEQFF. The chain is built from TRBV6-5 and TRBJ2-1; TRBD2 agrees at 7 bases. V dropped 2 bases and J dropped 1; count of bases not matched to a gene: 2. The CDR3 has 15 amino acids. Germline CDR1 MNHEY, CDR2 SVGAGI.

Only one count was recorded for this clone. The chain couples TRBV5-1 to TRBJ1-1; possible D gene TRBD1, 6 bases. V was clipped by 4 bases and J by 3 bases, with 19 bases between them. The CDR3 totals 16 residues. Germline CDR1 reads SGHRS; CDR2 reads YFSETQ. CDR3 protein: CASSPPGHPGDTEAFF. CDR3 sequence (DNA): TGCGCCAGCAGCCCGCCGGGACACCCTGGGGACACTGAAGCTTTCTTT.

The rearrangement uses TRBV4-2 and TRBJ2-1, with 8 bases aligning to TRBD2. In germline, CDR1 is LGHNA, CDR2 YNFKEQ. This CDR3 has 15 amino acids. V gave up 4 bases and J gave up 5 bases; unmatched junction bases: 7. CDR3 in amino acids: CASSLQRGSHNEQFF. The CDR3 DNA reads TGTGCCAGCAGCCTCCAGCGGGGGAGCCACAATGAGCAGTTCTTC.

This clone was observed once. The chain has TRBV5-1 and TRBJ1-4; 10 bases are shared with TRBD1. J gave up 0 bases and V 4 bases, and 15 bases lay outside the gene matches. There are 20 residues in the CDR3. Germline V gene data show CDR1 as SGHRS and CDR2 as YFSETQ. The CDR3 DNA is TGCGCCAGCAGCGGGACAGGGGATTCAAAGATGGGATCAACTAATGAAAAACTGTTTTTT. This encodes CASSGTGDSKMGSTNEKLFF.

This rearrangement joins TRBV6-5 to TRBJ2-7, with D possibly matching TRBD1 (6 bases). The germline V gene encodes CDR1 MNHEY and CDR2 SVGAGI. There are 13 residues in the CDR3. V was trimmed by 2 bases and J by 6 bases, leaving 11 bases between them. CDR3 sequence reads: CASSYRQAGEQYF. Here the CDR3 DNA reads TGTGCCAGCAGTTACCGACAGGCGGGCGAGCAGTACTTC.

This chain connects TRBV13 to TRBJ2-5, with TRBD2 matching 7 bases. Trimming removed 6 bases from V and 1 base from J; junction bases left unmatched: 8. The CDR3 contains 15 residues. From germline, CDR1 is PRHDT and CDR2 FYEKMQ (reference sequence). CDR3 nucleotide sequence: TGTGCCAGCAGTCCCCGCCCGGGGGGCCAAGAGACCCAGTACTTC. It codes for CASSPRPGGQETQYF.

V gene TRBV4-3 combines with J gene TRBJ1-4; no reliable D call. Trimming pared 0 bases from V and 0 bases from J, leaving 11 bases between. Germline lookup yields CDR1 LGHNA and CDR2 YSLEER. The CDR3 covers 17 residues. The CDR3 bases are TGCGCCAGCAGCCAAGAAAGGAGGGTTGCAACTAATGAAAAACTGTTTTTT. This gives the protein CASSQERRVATNEKLFF.

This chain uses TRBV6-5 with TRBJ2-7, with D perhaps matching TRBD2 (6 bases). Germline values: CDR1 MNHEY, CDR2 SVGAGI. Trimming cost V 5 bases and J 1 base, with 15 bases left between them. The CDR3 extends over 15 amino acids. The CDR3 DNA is TGTGCCAGCAGTCGGGGGACGGTCCCGTCCTACGAGCAGTACTTC. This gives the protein CASSRGTVPSYEQYF.